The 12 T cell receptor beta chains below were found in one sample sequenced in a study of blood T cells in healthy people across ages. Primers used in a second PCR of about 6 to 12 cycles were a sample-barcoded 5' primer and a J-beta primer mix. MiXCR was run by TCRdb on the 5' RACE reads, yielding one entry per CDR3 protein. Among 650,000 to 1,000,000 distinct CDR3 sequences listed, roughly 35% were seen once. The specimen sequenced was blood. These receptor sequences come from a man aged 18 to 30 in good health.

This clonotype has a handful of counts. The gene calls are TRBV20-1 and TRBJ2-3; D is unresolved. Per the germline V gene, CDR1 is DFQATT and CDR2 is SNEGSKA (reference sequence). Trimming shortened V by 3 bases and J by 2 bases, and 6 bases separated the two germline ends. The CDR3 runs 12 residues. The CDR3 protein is CSASRPTDTQYF. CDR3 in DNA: TGCAGTGCTAGCCGGCCCACAGATACGCAGTATTTT.

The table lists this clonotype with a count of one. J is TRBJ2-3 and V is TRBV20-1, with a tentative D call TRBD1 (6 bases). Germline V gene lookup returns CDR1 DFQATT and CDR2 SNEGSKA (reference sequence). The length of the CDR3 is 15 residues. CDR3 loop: CSEQVRAGVLDTQYF. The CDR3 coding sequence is TGCAGCGAGCAAGTTAGGGCAGGGGTTCTAGATACGCAGTATTTT.

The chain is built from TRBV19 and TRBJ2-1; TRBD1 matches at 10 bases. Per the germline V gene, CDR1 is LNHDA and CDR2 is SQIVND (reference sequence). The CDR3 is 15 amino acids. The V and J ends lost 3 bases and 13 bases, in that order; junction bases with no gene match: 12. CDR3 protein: CASSISGQGQETQFF. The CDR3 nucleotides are TGTGCCAGTAGTATTTCGGGACAGGGGCAAGAGACCCAGTTCTTC.

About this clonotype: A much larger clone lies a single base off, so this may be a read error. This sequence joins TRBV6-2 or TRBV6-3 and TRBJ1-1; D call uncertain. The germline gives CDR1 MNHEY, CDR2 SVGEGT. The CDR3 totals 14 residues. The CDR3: CAGSSAEPNTEAFF. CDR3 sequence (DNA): TGTGCCGGCAGTTCTGCCGAACCTAACACTGAAGCTTTCTTT.

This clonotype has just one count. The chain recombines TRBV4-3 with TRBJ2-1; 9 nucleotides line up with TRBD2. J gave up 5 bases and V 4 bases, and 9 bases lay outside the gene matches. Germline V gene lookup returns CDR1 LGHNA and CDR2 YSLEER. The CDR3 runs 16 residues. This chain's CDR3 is CASSLLKAGGDNEQFF. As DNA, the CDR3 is TGCGCCAGCAGCCTTCTAAAGGCGGGGGGGGACAATGAGCAGTTCTTC.

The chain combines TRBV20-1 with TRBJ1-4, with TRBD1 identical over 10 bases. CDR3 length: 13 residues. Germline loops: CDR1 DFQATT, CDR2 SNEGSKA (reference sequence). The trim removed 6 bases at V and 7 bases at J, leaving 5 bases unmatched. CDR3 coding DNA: TGCAGTGCGCGGACAGGGGGTGGTGAAAAACTGTTTTTT. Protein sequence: CSARTGGGEKLFF.

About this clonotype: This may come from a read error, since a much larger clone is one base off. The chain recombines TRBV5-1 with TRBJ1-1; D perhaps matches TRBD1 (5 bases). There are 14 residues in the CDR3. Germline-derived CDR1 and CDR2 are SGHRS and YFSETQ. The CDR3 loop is CTSSLASGGTEAFF. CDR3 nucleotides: TGCACCAGCAGCTTGGCGTCGGGGGGCACTGAAGCTTTCTTT. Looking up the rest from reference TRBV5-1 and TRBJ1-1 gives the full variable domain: KAGVTQTPRYLIKTRGQQVTLSCSPISGHRSVSWYQQTPGQGLQFLFEYFSETQRNKGNFPGRFSGRQFSNSRSEMNVSTLELGDSALYLCTSSLASGGTEAFFGQGTRLTVV.

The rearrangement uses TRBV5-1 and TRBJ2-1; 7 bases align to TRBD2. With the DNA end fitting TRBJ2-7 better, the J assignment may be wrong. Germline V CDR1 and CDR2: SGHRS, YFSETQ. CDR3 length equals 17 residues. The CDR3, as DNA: TGCGCCAGCAGCTTTCCGGGGGGTACACGCTCCTACAATGAGCAGTACTTC. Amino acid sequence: CASSFPGGTRSYNEQYF.

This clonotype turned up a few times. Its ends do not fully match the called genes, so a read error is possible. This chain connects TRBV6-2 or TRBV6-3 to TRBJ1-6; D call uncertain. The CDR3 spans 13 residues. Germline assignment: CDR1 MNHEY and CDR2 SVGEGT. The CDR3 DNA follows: TGTGCCAGCAGTTTAACGGAAAATTCACCCCCCCACTTT. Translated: CASSLTENSPPHF.

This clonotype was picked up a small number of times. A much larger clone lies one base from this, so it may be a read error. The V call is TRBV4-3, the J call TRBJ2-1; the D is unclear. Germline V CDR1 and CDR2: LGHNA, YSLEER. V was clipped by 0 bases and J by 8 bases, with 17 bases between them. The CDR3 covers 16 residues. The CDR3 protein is CASSQDGRAEVDEQFF. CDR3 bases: TGCGCCAGCAGCCAAGATGGCCGAGCCGAAGTCGATGAGCAGTTCTTC.

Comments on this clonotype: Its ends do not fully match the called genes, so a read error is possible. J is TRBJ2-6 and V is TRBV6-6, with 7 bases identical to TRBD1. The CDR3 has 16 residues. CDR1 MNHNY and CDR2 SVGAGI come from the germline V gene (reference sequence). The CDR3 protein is CTSSSTGAAGANVLTF. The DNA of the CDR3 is TGTACCAGCAGTTCTACAGGGGCGGCTGGGGCCAACGTCCTGACTTTC.

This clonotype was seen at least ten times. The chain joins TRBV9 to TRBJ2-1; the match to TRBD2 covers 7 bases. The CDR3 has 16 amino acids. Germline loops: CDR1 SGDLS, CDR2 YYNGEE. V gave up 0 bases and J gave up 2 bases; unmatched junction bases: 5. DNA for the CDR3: TGTGCCAGCAGCGTAGACGTGGGGGGGACCTACAATGAGCAGTTCTTC. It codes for CASSVDVGGTYNEQFF. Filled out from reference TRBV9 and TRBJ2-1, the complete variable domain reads DSGVTQTPKHLITATGQRVTLRCSPRSGDLSVYWYQQSLDQGLQFLIQYYNGEERAKGNILERFSAQQFPDLHSELNLSSLELGDSALYFCASSVDVGGTYNEQFFGPGTRLTVL.